This TCR beta chain is drawn from a study of cytomegalovirus exposure and HLA in healthy donors. A multiplex PCR was run with 60 Vbeta primers and 13 Jbeta primers. Libraries were prepared by immunoSEQ multiplex PCR; TCRdb keeps only in-frame clonotypes and omits some of them. In the table there are 70,000 to 85,000 clones, over 70% of which are singletons. Findings and limits, study-wide: In a later analysis, productive TCRs from donors in an Asian-associated ancestry cluster reportedly carried fewer N-insertions than the cohort mean. Follow-up analysis later connected one missense variant in DCLRE1C with trimming of TCR beta V- and J-genes.

This clone was observed a few times. What it binds is not known. Germline lookup yields CDR1 SGHNT and CDR2 YYREEE (reference sequence). This CDR3 has 15 residues. The V gene lost 0 bases and the J gene lost 2 bases, with 9 bases spanning the gap. Sequenced sample: PBMCs. The TCR comes from a man aged 40-55 years in good health and CMV-seropositive. The rearrangement links TRBV5-4 to TRBJ2-1, with D unclear. The CDR3 loop reads CASSLDPQAYNEQFF. CDR3 DNA sequence: TGTGCCAGCAGCTTGGACCCTCAGGCCTACAATGAGCAGTTCTTC.